The rows below give T cell receptor beta chains drawn from one sample of a study of blood T cell repertoires in COVID-19. Some clones are missing from TCRdb's copy, which holds only in-frame ones; the method was immunoSEQ multiplex PCR. Counted here are fewer than 90,000 clones, approximately 75% occurring once; the ten biggest clones make up approximately 15%. Sequencing input: peripheral blood. Receptor source: a woman aged 80 or over with acute or convalescent COVID-19. Both conserved end residues are part of each CDR3. A D gene is named only where the DNA matches it firmly. Expanded clones are given a class, and other clones once, few, many or no size at all.

clone size	D gene	J gene	V gene	CDR3 protein	CDR3 DNA
-	-	TRBJ2-3	TRBV4-2	CASSQGRGATDTQYF	TGTGCCAGCAGCCAAGGGCGGGGAGCCACAGATACGCAGTATTTT
-	-	TRBJ1-1	TRBV7-2	CASSLVRRNTEAFF	TGTGCCAGCAGCTTAGTACGGAGGAACACTGAAGCTTTCTTT
-	-	TRBJ1-6	TRBV20-1	CSASPALWESPLHF	TGCAGTGCTAGTCCGGCCCTCTGGGAGTCACCCCTCCACTTT
-	TRBD2	TRBJ2-1	TRBV7-2	CASSLDGTSLEQFF	TGTGCCAGCAGCTTAGACGGGACTAGCTTGGAGCAGTTCTTC
-	TRBD1	TRBJ1-2	TRBV12-3/TRBV12-4	CATSGTGFYGYTF	TGTGCCACCTCCGGGACAGGGTTCTATGGCTACACCTTC
-	-	TRBJ2-3	TRBV7-8	CASSLVRPGDTQYF	TGTGCCAGCAGCTTAGTTAGGCCCGGGGATACGCAGTATTTT
-	-	TRBJ1-3	TRBV10-3	CAISGTGNGNTIYF	TGTGCCATCAGTGGAACAGGGAATGGAAACACCATATATTTT
once	-	TRBJ1-2	TRBV27	CASSLNGDLYGYTF	TGTGCCAGCAGTTTAAATGGAGATCTCTATGGCTACACCTTC
-	TRBD2	TRBJ2-3	TRBV19	CATGTSFADTQYF	TGTGCCACCGGGACTAGCTTCGCAGATACGCAGTATTTT
-	-	TRBJ1-6	TRBV19	CASSFPPAGGLNSPLHF	TGTGCCAGTAGTTTCCCCCCGGCGGGAGGATTAAATTCACCCCTCCACTTT
once	-	TRBJ1-2	TRBV4-3	CASSQVYRSDYGYTF	TGCGCCAGCAGCCAAGTCTACAGGTCGGACTATGGCTACACCTTC
-	-	TRBJ1-1	TRBV27	CASSRTRLETEAFF	TGTGCCAGCAGCCGTACCAGGCTCGAGACTGAAGCTTTCTTT
once	TRBD1	TRBJ1-2	TRBV11-2	CASSSYRQGYKGYTF	TGTGCCAGCAGCTCCTACCGACAGGGTTACAAAGGCTACACCTTC
-	TRBD1	TRBJ1-2	TRBV2	CASGDRGYGYTF	TGTGCCAGCGGGGACAGGGGCTATGGCTACACCTTC
-	-	TRBJ2-7	TRBV6-2/TRBV6-3	CASSYTEYEQYF	TGTGCCAGCAGTTACACAGAGTACGAGCAGTACTTC
-	-	TRBJ1-3	TRBV7-9	CASSTPAGGNTIYF	TGTGCCAGCAGCACCCCGGCGGGTGGAAACACCATATATTTT
-	-	TRBJ2-1	TRBV2	CASSGWRVLYNEQFF	TGTGCCAGCAGTGGGTGGCGGGTACTCTACAATGAGCAGTTCTTC
-	TRBD1	TRBJ1-3	TRBV10-3	CAISDSGQGKDTIYF	TGTGCCATCAGTGACAGCGGACAGGGAAAAGACACCATATATTTT
once	-	TRBJ1-2	TRBV6-4	CASSERGETPYGYTF	TGTGCCAGCAGTGAACGCGGGGAAACCCCCTATGGCTACACCTTC
-	-	TRBJ1-3	TRBV5-5	CASSSRGQSSGNTIYF	TGTGCCAGCAGCTCGAGAGGACAGAGCTCTGGAAACACCATATATTTT
-	TRBD1	TRBJ1-1	TRBV3-1/TRBV3-2	CASTSGTGDLNTEAFF	TGTGCCAGCACCTCCGGGACAGGGGACCTGAACACTGAAGCTTTCTTT
-	TRBD2	TRBJ2-5	TRBV7-2	CASSSYTGLGETQYF	TGTGCCAGCAGCTCGTATACAGGACTAGGAGAGACCCAGTACTTC
-	TRBD2	TRBJ2-5	TRBV11-2	CASAVAGSETQYF	TGTGCCAGCGCGGTAGCGGGGTCGGAGACCCAGTACTTC
-	-	TRBJ2-4	TRBV18	CASSLRDSSSEGYF	TGTGCCAGCTCACTCCGGGACTCCTCTTCAGAAGGGTACTTC
-	-	TRBJ2-7	TRBV7-3	CASSQQQGPYYEQYF	TGTGCCAGCAGCCAACAACAGGGACCCTACTACGAGCAGTACTTC
-	TRBD1	TRBJ2-5	TRBV5-1	CASSLQGGYQETQYF	TGCGCCAGCAGCTTGCAAGGGGGCTACCAAGAGACCCAGTACTTC
-	-	TRBJ2-3	TRBV6-5	CASSFAGPTDTQYF	TGTGCCAGCAGTTTTGCGGGGCCCACAGATACGCAGTATTTT
-	-	TRBJ2-3	TRBV9	CASSVFQGSTDTQYF	TGTGCCAGCAGCGTATTTCAGGGTAGCACAGATACGCAGTATTTT
few	TRBD1	TRBJ2-7	TRBV29-1	CSVERGTGGEQYF	TGCAGCGTTGAACGGGGGACAGGGGGCGAGCAGTACTTC
-	-	TRBJ1-3	TRBV9	CASSVGLTGSGNTIYF	TGTGCCAGCAGCGTAGGCCTTACAGGATCTGGAAACACCATATATTTT
few	-	TRBJ1-5	TRBV5-5	CASSLGQLTDQPQHF	TGTGCCAGCAGCTTGGGACAGCTAACCGATCAGCCCCAGCATTTT
-	-	TRBJ1-6	TRBV4-3	CASSQVARSLVPLHF	TGCGCCAGCAGCCAAGTTGCCAGGTCCCTTGTCCCCCTCCACTTT
-	TRBD1	TRBJ2-5	TRBV5-4	CASSIRTGGEETQYF	TGTGCCAGCAGCATAAGGACAGGGGGCGAAGAGACCCAGTACTTC
-	-	TRBJ1-2	TRBV5-4	CASSLRQATNYGYTF	TGTGCCAGCAGCTTGAGACAGGCGACTAACTATGGCTACACCTTC
-	-	TRBJ2-5	TRBV5-4	CASSPDWSRQETQYF	TGTGCCAGCAGCCCGGACTGGAGCCGACAAGAGACCCAGTACTTC
-	-	TRBJ2-1	TRBV14	CASSQRLGQGLVHEQFF	TGTGCCAGCAGCCAACGTCTGGGACAAGGGCTAGTTCATGAGCAGTTCTTC
-	TRBD1	TRBJ2-2	TRBV5-6	CASSLRDRGRFGELFF	TGTGCCAGCAGCTTGAGGGACAGGGGGCGTTTCGGGGAGCTGTTTTTT
-	-	TRBJ2-2	TRBV3-1/TRBV3-2	CASSQVRAGELFF	TGTGCCAGCAGCCAAGTGCGAGCCGGGGAGCTGTTTTTT
-	-	TRBJ2-3	TRBV4-1	CASSSRDSSSDTQYF	TGCGCCAGCAGCTCCCGGGACTCCTCCTCAGATACGCAGTATTTT
-	-	TRBJ2-7	TRBV11-2	CASSPLQRSRTYEQYF	TGTGCCAGCAGCCCTTTGCAGCGGAGCAGAACCTACGAGCAGTACTTC
once	-	TRBJ1-6	TRBV7-2	CASRQSPIPYNSPLHF	TGTGCCAGCAGACAGTCCCCTATTCCCTATAATTCACCCCTCCACTTT
-	-	TRBJ1-5	TRBV10-3	CAISEAGAAQHF	TGTGCCATCAGTGAGGCCGGAGCGGCCCAGCATTTT
-	-	TRBJ1-5	TRBV12-3/TRBV12-4	CASRLRDQPQHF	TGTGCCAGCAGGCTCCGGGATCAGCCCCAGCATTTT
-	-	TRBJ1-5	TRBV19	CASSGQLNQPQHF	TGTGCCAGTAGTGGACAGCTCAATCAGCCCCAGCATTTT
once	-	TRBJ2-2	TRBV7-6	CASSPVGGRTGELFF	TGTGCCAGCAGCCCGGTGGGGGGTAGAACCGGGGAGCTGTTTTTT
-	-	TRBJ1-4	TRBV7-9	CASSLYGSGVNEKLFF	TGTGCCAGCAGCTTATACGGGAGCGGGGTTAATGAAAAACTGTTTTTT
-	-	TRBJ1-1	TRBV15	CATSTQLSTEAFF	TGTGCCACCAGCACCCAACTGAGCACTGAAGCTTTCTTT
few	TRBD1	TRBJ1-1	TRBV6-5	CASRPDRATEAFF	TGTGCCAGCAGGCCCGACAGGGCCACTGAAGCTTTCTTT
-	-	TRBJ1-6	TRBV9	CASSVLPTVNNSPLHF	TGTGCCAGCAGCGTCCTACCGACAGTTAATAATTCACCCCTCCACTTT